This TCR beta chain comes out of a study of cytomegalovirus exposure and HLA in healthy donors. Study background: About 200 million T cells yielded more than 95 million unique TCR beta sequences, as an earlier analysis found. In an early release, HLA-typed donors contributed tens of millions of unique TCR sequences. Study-wide points: Evidence from a later analysis indicated that most CMV-associated TCR beta chains looked HLA-restricted.

CDR1 is SEHNR, CDR2 FQNEAQ, per germline (reference sequence). V was cut by 7 bases and J by 10 bases, with 16 bases left in between. The CDR3 loop spans 13 amino acids. The primer mix had 60 Vbeta and 13 Jbeta primers. Per the authors' pipeline: Among the unique TCR beta chains that a later analysis counted, 80 million to 100 million in all, roughly 9.9 million were shared. Produced via immunoSEQ multiplex PCR; TCRdb's table is partial and in-frame only. The V and J calls and clone size are taken from that table; D and trimming were inferred from the DNA. The data show about 160,000 clones, approximately 78% seen once. Points on this clone: Its antigen is undetermined.

The origin of this receptor is a woman under 30 in good health and CMV-seronegative. The V and J genes are TRBV7-9 and TRBJ2-2; perhaps TRBD1 as D (6 bases). The sequenced material came from PBMCs. CDR3 in amino acids: CASTLTGPAELFF. CDR3 DNA sequence: TGTGCCAGCACCCTGACAGGCCCCGCGGAGCTGTTTTTT.